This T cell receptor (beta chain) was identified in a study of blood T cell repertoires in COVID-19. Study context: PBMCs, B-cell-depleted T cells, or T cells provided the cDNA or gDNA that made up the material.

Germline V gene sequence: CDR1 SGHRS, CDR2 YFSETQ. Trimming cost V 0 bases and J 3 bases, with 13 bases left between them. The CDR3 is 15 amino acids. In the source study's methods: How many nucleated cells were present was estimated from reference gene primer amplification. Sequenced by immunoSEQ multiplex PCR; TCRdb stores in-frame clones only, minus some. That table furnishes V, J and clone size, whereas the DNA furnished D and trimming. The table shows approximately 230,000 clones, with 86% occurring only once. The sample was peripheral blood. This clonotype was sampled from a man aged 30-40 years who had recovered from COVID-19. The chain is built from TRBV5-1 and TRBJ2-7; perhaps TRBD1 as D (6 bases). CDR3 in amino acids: CASSLAEGVGYEQYF. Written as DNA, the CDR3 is TGCGCCAGCAGCTTGGCTGAGGGGGTGGGCTACGAGCAGTACTTC.